This is a list of T cell receptor beta chains from one sample in a study of cytomegalovirus exposure and HLA in healthy donors. Assay used: immunoSEQ multiplex PCR; TCRdb lists only in-frame clones, some missing. The table includes 85,000 to 100,000 clones, 79% detected once. Sequenced sample: PBMCs. The receptors stem from a male donor in good health and CMV-seropositive. Both conserved end residues are part of each CDR3. D genes are given only for firm matches. A row's size may be missing; if present it is once, few, many or a size class.

NA	TRBV7-8	13	TRBJ1-5	NA	TGTGCCACCCGGAGGGCGAGCAATCAGCCCCAGCATTTT	CATRRASNQPQHF
NA	TRBV10-3	14	TRBJ2-2	few	TGTGCCATCAGTGACAGGGAGGAAGCCGGGGAGCTGTTTTTT	CAISDREEAGELFF
NA	TRBV7-2	13	TRBJ1-4	NA	TGTGCCTGCGGGGGAGCAACTTATGAAAAACTGTTTTTT	CACGGATYEKLFF
TRBD1	TRBV5-1	20	TRBJ1-6	NA	TGCGCCAGCAGCCGAATGGGACAGGGGGTCGGGGGATCCTATAATTCACCCCTCCACTTT	CASSRMGQGVGGSYNSPLHF
TRBD1	TRBV6-5	16	TRBJ1-6	NA	TGTGCCAGCAGTTCCCCCGGACAGGGGTACAATTCACCCCTCCACTTT	CASSSPGQGYNSPLHF
TRBD2	TRBV19	15	TRBJ2-1	NA	TGTGCCAGTAGTATTGCGGGGGGGTTTAGAAATGAGCAGTTCTTC	CASSIAGGFRNEQFF
NA	TRBV5-1	12	TRBJ1-1	NA	TGCGCCAGCAGCGCCTCACCGGGAGAAGCTTTCTTT	CASSASPGEAFF
NA	TRBV28	15	TRBJ1-6	NA	TGTGCCAGCAGTTTTTACGGCGGTTATAATTCACCCCTCCACTTT	CASSFYGGYNSPLHF
NA	TRBV19	14	TRBJ2-7	NA	TGTGCCAGTAGTAGGCAGGGGCGTGAGTACGAGCAGTACTTC	CASSRQGREYEQYF
TRBD2	TRBV6-5	14	TRBJ2-5	NA	TGTGCCAGCAGCCCTCCGGGAGGGCAAGAGACCCAGTACTTC	CASSPPGGQETQYF
NA	TRBV18	14	TRBJ2-1	NA	TGTGCCAGCTCATCGACAGTAGACTACAATGAGCAGTTCTTC	CASSSTVDYNEQFF
NA	TRBV5-1	17	TRBJ1-6	NA	TGCGCCAGCAGCTTGGGACAGAAGGCCACCGATAATTCACCCCTCCACTTT	CASSLGQKATDNSPLHF
TRBD2	TRBV10-3	14	TRBJ2-2	few	TGTGCCATCAGAGAGGGACTAGCGGCCGGGGAGCTGTTTTTT	CAIREGLAAGELFF
NA	TRBV7-8	14	TRBJ2-7	NA	TGTGCCAGCAGCTTAGCGCAGGGTCGGAACGAGCAGTACTTC	CASSLAQGRNEQYF
NA	TRBV5-6	14	TRBJ2-7	NA	TGTGCCAGCAGCCTACCCCGACAACCCTACGAGCAGTACTTC	CASSLPRQPYEQYF
TRBD1	TRBV30	12	TRBJ1-1	NA	TGTGCCTGGGACAGGGGTGAGACTGAAGCTTTCTTT	CAWDRGETEAFF
TRBD1	TRBV5-4	15	TRBJ1-5	NA	TGTGCCAGCAGCTTGGCCGGGGACAGGGGCCAGCCCCAGCATTTT	CASSLAGDRGQPQHF
NA	TRBV7-2	14	TRBJ2-3	NA	TGTGCCAGCAGCCCGGGACTTGAGACAGATACGCAGTATTTT	CASSPGLETDTQYF
NA	TRBV5-6	13	TRBJ1-2	few	TGTGCCAGCAGCTTGGTGGCAGGGGATGGCTACACCTTC	CASSLVAGDGYTF
TRBD1	TRBV29-1	14	TRBJ1-1	NA	TGCAGCGTTAGACAGGGGGTTAATGGCCCTGAAGCTTTCTTT	CSVRQGVNGPEAFF
NA	TRBV4-1	15	TRBJ1-1	NA	TGCGCCAGCAGCCAAGTCAGGACAGAAAACACTGAAGCTTTCTTT	CASSQVRTENTEAFF
TRBD1	TRBV5-1	14	TRBJ1-2	NA	TGCGCCAGCAGACAGGGGGCGCTTAACTATGGCTACACCTTC	CASRQGALNYGYTF
NA	TRBV28	12	TRBJ1-3	NA	TGTGCCAGCAGCCAACTACGAAACACCATATATTTT	CASSQLRNTIYF
NA	TRBV27	19	TRBJ1-5	NA	TGTGCCAGCAGTTTATTTTCGCCCGAGTTCAGGGGACGCAATCAGCCCCAGCATTTT	CASSLFSPEFRGRNQPQHF
NA	TRBV6-5	13	TRBJ1-1	NA	TGTGCCAGCAGTTACGAGCAAGGGGGTGAAGCTTTCTTT	CASSYEQGGEAFF
NA	TRBV6-6	14	TRBJ2-7	NA	TGTGCCAGCAGTCCGACAGGGAGGCCCTACGAGCAGTACTTC	CASSPTGRPYEQYF
TRBD1	TRBV2	14	TRBJ2-7	NA	TGTGCCAGCAGCCCCGGGACAGAGGGGTACGAGCAGTACTTC	CASSPGTEGYEQYF
NA	TRBV27	14	TRBJ1-1	NA	TGTGCCAGCAGTTCCAGGACGGGGAAAACTGAAGCTTTCTTT	CASSSRTGKTEAFF
NA	TRBV15	14	TRBJ1-5	few	TGTGCCACCAGCCCCGCCCAGGGAAGGGAGCCCCAGCATTTT	CATSPAQGREPQHF
TRBD1	TRBV5-6	15	TRBJ1-2	NA	TGTGCCAGCAGCTTGGGGACAGGACCCAACTATGGCTACACCTTC	CASSLGTGPNYGYTF
NA	TRBV5-6	13	TRBJ2-7	medium-sized	TGTGCCAGCAGCCAGGGTGTCCTCTACGAGCAGTACTTC	CASSQGVLYEQYF
NA	TRBV27	15	TRBJ1-1	NA	TGTGCCAGCAGTTTATCCCGAGGGGGGAACACTGAAGCTTTCTTT	CASSLSRGGNTEAFF
NA	TRBV4-1	16	TRBJ2-3	NA	TGCGCCAGCAGCCAAGGAGTCGGGGGTTTCACAGATACGCAGTATTTT	CASSQGVGGFTDTQYF
TRBD2	TRBV4-2	16	TRBJ2-1	NA	TGTGCCAGCAGCCGTCCGCCGACTAGCGGGGGGCATGAGCAGTTCTTC	CASSRPPTSGGHEQFF
NA	TRBV30	11	TRBJ2-3	NA	TGTGCCTGGATCTACCCCGGTACGCAGTATTTT	CAWIYPGTQYF
NA	TRBV7-3	13	TRBJ1-4	NA	TGTGCCAGCAGCCAAGGACAGTTAGAAAAACTGTTTTTT	CASSQGQLEKLFF
TRBD1	TRBV12-5	16	TRBJ1-1	NA	TGTGCTAGTGGTGTTAGCAGCTGGACAGGGGCCACTGAAGCTTTCTTT	CASGVSSWTGATEAFF
TRBD1	TRBV5-4	16	TRBJ1-6	NA	TGTGCCAGCAGCCCGGGGACAGGGGAAGCGTGGTCACCCCTCCACTTT	CASSPGTGEAWSPLHF
NA	TRBV9	15	TRBJ2-3	NA	TGTGCCAGCAGCGTAGGACCAGGGGCCACAGATACGCAGTATTTT	CASSVGPGATDTQYF
NA	TRBV5-1	15	TRBJ2-7	NA	TGCGCCAGCAGCTCCGGGACTGGGGGTCCCTACGAGCAGTACTTC	CASSSGTGGPYEQYF
TRBD2	TRBV6-6	12	TRBJ2-3	NA	TGTGCCAGTCGAGTAGCGGGGGGGCTACTGTATTTT	CASRVAGGLLYF
NA	TRBV19	13	TRBJ1-5	NA	TGTGCCAGTAGAGTAGATAGCAATCAGCCCCAGAATTTT	CASRVDSNQPQNF
TRBD1	TRBV7-9	15	TRBJ1-2	NA	TGTGCCAGCAGCCGTGGCACAGGGGAAAACTATGGCTACACCTTC	CASSRGTGENYGYTF
TRBD1	TRBV30	15	TRBJ1-5	NA	TGTGCCTGGAGTTGGGGACAGGGGGCGGGTCAGCCCCAGCATTTT	CAWSWGQGAGQPQHF
TRBD1	TRBV4-2	15	TRBJ1-2	once	TGTGCCAGCAGCCAATTAGGACAGGGGGACTATGGCTACACCTTC	CASSQLGQGDYGYTF
TRBD2	TRBV7-3	14	TRBJ2-5	NA	TGTGCCAGCAGCTTAAGCCTAGCGGAGGGGACCCAGTACTTC	CASSLSLAEGTQYF
NA	TRBV25-1	15	TRBJ1-4	NA	TGTGCCAGCAGCGAGGTCAATGCAACTAATGAAAAACTGTTTTTT	CASSEVNATNEKLFF
TRBD1	TRBV11-3	15	TRBJ1-6	NA	TGTGCCAGCAGCCGGCCCGACAGGGAAGGCTCACCCCTCCACTTT	CASSRPDREGSPLHF
NA	TRBV30	12	TRBJ2-2	NA	TGTGCCTGGAGGGGGGGTACCGGGGAGCTGTTTTTT	CAWRGGTGELFF
NA	TRBV4-1	13	TRBJ2-7	NA	TGCGCCAGCAGCCAGAATGGGGCGTACGAGCAGTACTTC	CASSQNGAYEQYF
NA	TRBV11-3	13	TRBJ1-1	NA	TGTGCCAGCAGCCCGGGACACCACACTGAAGCTTTCTTT	CASSPGHHTEAFF